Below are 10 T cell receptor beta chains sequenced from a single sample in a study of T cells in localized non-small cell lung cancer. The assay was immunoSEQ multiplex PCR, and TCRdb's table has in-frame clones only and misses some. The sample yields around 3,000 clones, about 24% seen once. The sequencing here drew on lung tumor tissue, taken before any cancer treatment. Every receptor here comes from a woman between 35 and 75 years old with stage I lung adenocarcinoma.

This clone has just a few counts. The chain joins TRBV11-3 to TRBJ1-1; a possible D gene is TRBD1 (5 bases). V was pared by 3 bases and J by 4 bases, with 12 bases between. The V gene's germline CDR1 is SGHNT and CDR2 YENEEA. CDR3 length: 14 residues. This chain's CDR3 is CASSLRGGSTEAFF. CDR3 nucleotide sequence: TGTGCCAGCAGCTTGCGGGGGGGAAGCACTGAAGCTTTCTTT.

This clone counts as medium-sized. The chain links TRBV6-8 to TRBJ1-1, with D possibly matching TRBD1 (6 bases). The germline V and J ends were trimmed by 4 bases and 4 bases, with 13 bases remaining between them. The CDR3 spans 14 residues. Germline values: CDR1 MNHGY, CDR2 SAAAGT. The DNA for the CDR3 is TGTGCCAGCAGTTTCGCCCAGGGGAGCACTGAAGCTTTCTTT. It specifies CASSFAQGSTEAFF.

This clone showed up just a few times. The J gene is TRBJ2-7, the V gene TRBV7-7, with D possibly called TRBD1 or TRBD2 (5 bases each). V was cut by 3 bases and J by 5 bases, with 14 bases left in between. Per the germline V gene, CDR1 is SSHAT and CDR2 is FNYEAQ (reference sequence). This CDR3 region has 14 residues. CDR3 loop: CASSLYLRDHEQYF. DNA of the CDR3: TGTGCCAGCAGCTTGTATCTCAGGGACCACGAGCAGTACTTC.

Here the CDR3 reads CASSVTRDTEAFF. CDR3 nucleotides: TGCGCCAGCAGCGTTACACGGGACACTGAAGCTTTCTTT. This chain connects TRBV23-1 to TRBJ1-1; D remains ambiguous. TRBV23-1 belongs to the ORF category, with a function that is uncertain. Trimming stripped 6 bases from V and 3 bases from J, with 11 bases between. The CDR3 contains 13 residues.

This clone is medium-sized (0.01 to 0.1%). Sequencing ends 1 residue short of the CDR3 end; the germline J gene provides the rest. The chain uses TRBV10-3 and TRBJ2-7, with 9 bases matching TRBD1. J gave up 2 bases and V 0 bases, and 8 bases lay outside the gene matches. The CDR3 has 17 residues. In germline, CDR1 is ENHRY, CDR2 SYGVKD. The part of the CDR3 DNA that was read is TGTGCCATCAGTGAGTCTGCTATGCGGGACAGGGCCTACGAGCAGTAC. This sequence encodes CAISESAMRDRAYEQY. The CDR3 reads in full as CAISESAMRDRAYEQYF.

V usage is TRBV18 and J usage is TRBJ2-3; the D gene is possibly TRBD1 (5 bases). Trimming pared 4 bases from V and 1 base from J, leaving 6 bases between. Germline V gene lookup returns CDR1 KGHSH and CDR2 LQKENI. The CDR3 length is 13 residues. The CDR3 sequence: CASSQQGTDTQYF. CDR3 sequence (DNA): TGTGCCAGCTCACAACAGGGCACAGATACGCAGTATTTT.

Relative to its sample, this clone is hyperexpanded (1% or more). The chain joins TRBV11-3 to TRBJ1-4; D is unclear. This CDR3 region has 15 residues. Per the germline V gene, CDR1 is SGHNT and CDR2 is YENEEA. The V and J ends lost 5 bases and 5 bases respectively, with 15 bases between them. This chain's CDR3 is CASSRDPLGNEKLFF. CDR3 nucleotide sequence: TGTGCCAGCAGCAGAGACCCTCTGGGCAATGAAAAACTGTTTTTT.

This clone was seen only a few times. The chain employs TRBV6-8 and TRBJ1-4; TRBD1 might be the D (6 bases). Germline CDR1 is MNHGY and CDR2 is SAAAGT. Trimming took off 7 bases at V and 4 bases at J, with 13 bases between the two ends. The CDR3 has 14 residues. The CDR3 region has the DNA TGTGCCAGCACCAGGGGACGGAATAATGAAAAACTGTTTTTT. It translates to CASTRGRNNEKLFF.

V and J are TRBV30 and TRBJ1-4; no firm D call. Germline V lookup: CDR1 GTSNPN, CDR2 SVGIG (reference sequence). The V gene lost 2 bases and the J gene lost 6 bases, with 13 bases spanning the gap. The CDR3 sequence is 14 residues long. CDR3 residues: CAWSLSRRDEKLFF. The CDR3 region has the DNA TGTGCCTGGAGTTTGTCCAGGCGGGATGAAAAACTGTTTTTT.

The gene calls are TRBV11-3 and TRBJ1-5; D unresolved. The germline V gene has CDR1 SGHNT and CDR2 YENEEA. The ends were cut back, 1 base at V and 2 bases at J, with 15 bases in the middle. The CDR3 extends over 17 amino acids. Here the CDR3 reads CASSLVSRENGNQPQHF. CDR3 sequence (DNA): TGTGCCAGCAGCTTAGTTTCCCGAGAAAATGGCAATCAGCCCCAGCATTTT.